This TCR beta chain was observed in a study of CD8 T cells in ankylosing spondylitis. Points from the study as a whole: Clones tied to disease were said to be significantly enriched in matched ankylosing spondylitis synovial fluid. It appeared that ankylosing spondylitis blood was characterized by a TCR beta motif of roughly 8 highly homologous variants.

The CDR3 contains 20 residues. Germline CDR1 reads SGHVS; CDR2 reads FQNEAQ. Unmatched junction bases numbered 14, after V lost 5 bases and J lost 0 bases. Molecular-barcoded quantitative 5'-RACE produced these TCR beta libraries. MiXCR was run by TCRdb on the 5' RACE reads, yielding one entry per CDR3 protein. The sample yields 150,000 to 250,000 distinct CDR3 sequences, about 13% seen once. This clonotype was counted between two and nine times. What it binds is unknown. Sequencing input: blood, either unsorted or a sorted T cell fraction (not recorded which). This chain connects TRBV7-8 to TRBJ2-5; TRBD2 aligns across 14 bases. This receptor was obtained from a male donor with ankylosing spondylitis or in good health (not recorded which). This chain's CDR3 is CASSPARLAGGPRYQETQYF. CDR3 coding DNA: TGTGCCAGCAGCCCCGCAAGACTAGCGGGAGGGCCTAGGTACCAAGAGACCCAGTACTTC.